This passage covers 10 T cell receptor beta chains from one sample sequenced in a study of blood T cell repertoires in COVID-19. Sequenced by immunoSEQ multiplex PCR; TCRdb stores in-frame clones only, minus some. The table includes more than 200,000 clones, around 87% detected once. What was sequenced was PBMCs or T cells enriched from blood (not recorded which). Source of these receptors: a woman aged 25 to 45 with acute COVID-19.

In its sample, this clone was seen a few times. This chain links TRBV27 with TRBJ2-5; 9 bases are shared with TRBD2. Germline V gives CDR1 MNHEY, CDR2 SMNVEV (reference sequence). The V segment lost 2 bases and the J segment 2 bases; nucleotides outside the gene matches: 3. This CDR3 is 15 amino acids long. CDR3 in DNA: TGTGCCAGCAGTTTAGGGCTAGCGGGGCAAGAGACCCAGTACTTC. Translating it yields CASSLGLAGQETQYF.

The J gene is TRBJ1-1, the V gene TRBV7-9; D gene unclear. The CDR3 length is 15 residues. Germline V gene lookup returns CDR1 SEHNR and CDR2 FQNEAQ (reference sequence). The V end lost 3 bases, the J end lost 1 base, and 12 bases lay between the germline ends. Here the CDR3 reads CASSFSPVKNTEAFF. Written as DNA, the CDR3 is TGTGCCAGCAGCTTCTCTCCGGTCAAGAACACTGAAGCTTTCTTT.

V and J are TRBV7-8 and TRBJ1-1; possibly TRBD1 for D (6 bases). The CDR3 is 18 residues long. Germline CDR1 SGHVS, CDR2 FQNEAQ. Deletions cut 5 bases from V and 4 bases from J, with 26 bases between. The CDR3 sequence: CASSPIGGNKNLGTEAFF. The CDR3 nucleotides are TGTGCCAGCAGCCCTATAGGGGGAAACAAAAATCTGGGCACTGAAGCTTTCTTT.

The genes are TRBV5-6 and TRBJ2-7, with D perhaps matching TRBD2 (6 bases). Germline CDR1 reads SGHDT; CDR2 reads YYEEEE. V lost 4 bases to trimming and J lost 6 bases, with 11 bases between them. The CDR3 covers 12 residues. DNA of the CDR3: TGTGCCAGCAGCCCGGAGGGCCGCGAGCAGTACTTC. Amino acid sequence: CASSPEGREQYF.

The CDR3 spells CASSSGEAGGDGNQPQHF. CDR3 DNA: TGTGCCAGCAGTTCGGGGGAGGCAGGGGGCGACGGCAATCAGCCCCAGCATTTT. V is TRBV25-1 and J is TRBJ1-5; 8 bases line up with TRBD1. This CDR3 is built from 18 residues. The germline gives CDR1 MGHDK, CDR2 SYGVNS. V trimming: 5 bases; J trimming: 2 bases; junction bases outside the gene matches: 14.

This chain's CDR3 is CASSPGDPRYGEQYF. The CDR3 region has the DNA TGTGCCAGCAGTCCTGGAGACCCCCGGTACGGCGAGCAGTACTTC. The V and J genes are TRBV28 and TRBJ2-7; D not resolved. Germline assignment: CDR1 MDHEN and CDR2 SYDVKM. This CDR3 contains 15 residues. V was pared by 5 bases and J by 6 bases, with 20 bases between. Based on the CDR3 plus reference TRBV28 and TRBJ2-7, the full variable domain is DVKVTQSSRYLVKRTGEKVFLECVQDMDHENMFWYRQDPGLGLRLIYFSYDVKMKEKGDIPEGYSVSREKKERFSLILESASTNQTSMYLCASSPGDPRYGEQYFGPGTRLTVT.

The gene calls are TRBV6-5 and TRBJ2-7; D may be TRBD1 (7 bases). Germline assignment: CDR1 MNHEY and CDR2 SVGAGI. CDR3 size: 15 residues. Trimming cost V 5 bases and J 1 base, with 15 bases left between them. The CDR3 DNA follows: TGTGCCAGCAGTCCCGGAGGGACAGCATCCTACGAGCAGTACTTC. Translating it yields CASSPGGTASYEQYF.

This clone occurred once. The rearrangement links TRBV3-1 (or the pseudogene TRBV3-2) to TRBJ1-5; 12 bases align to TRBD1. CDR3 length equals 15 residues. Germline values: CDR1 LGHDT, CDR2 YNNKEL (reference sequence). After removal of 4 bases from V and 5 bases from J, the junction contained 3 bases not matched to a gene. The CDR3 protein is CASSPGTGGDQPQHF. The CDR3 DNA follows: TGTGCCAGCAGCCCGGGGACAGGGGGCGATCAGCCCCAGCATTTT.

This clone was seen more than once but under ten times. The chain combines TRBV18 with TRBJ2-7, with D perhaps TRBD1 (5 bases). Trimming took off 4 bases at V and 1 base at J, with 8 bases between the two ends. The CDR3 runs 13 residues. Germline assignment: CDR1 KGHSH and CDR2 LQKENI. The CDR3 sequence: CASSLQESYEQYF. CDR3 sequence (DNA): TGTGCCAGCTCACTACAGGAGTCCTACGAGCAGTACTTC.

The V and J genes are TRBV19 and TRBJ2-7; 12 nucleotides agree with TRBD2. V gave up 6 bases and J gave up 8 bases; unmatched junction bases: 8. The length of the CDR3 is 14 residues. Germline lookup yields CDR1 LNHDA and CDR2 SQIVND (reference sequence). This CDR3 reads CASSGLAGSLQQYF. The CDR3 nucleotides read TGTGCCAGTAGCGGACTAGCGGGATCCCTCCAGCAGTACTTC.